The rows below give T cell receptor beta chains drawn from one sample of a study of OX40 agonist ivuxolimab in advanced cancers. Sequencing was performed with immunoSEQ multiplex PCR; in TCRdb, only in-frame clones are kept and a portion is missing. The table shows around 80,000 clones, with roughly 84% occurring only once. The sample in question was CD4+ or CD8+ T cells sorted from blood, obtained in a trial of the OX40 agonist ivuxolimab. These receptor sequences come from an adult with an advanced solid tumor such as melanoma, head and neck, liver or kidney cancer. Both conserved end residues are part of each CDR3. A D gene is named only where the DNA matches it firmly. Expanded clones get a size class; other rows say once, few or many, or leave the size out.

abundance,d_gene,j_gene,v_gene,CDR3nt,CDR3aa
NA,NA,TRBJ1-2,TRBV11-1,TGTGCCAGCAGCCCTAGGACAGCGGGAGGCTACACCTTC,CASSPRTAGGYTF
NA,NA,TRBJ2-6,TRBV9,TGTGCCAGCAGCGTAGACTCCAGGTTCTCTGGGGCCAACGTCCTGACTTTC,CASSVDSRFSGANVLTF
NA,TRBD1,TRBJ1-4,TRBV30,TGTGCCTGGAGTGTCGGCAGGGGGAATGAAAAACTGTTTTTT,CAWSVGRGNEKLFF
NA,NA,TRBJ1-1,TRBV2,TGTGCCAGCTCGGAGGGGATAAACCGGAACACTGAAGCTTTCTTT,CASSEGINRNTEAFF
NA,NA,TRBJ1-4,TRBV5-1,TGCGCCAGCAGCTTGGGCGGGAAGCGAGGGGAAAAACTGTTTTTT,CASSLGGKRGEKLFF
NA,TRBD1,TRBJ1-1,TRBV19,TGTGCCAGTAGGAGGGACAGGGCGTCGAGCACTGAAGCTTTCTTT,CASRRDRASSTEAFF
NA,TRBD1,TRBJ1-2,TRBV9,TGTGCCAGCAGCGGAACCGGGACAGGGTCCTACTTTGGAGGCTACACCTTC,CASSGTGTGSYFGGYTF
NA,TRBD2,TRBJ2-3,TRBV7-2,TGTGCCAGCAGCTTAGCAGGAACTAGCGGGAGTGCCGATACGCAGTATTTT,CASSLAGTSGSADTQYF
NA,NA,TRBJ1-1,TRBV11-2,TGTGCCAGCAGCTTAGATATGAATACTGAAGCTTTCTTT,CASSLDMNTEAFF
once,TRBD2,TRBJ2-5,TRBV5-1,TGCGCCAGCAGCTTATTAAGCGGGAGCTGGGAGACCCAGTACTTC,CASSLLSGSWETQYF
NA,NA,TRBJ2-3,TRBV2,TGTGCCAGCAGCCAGAACACAGATACGCAGTATTTT,CASSQNTDTQYF
NA,TRBD1,TRBJ1-2,TRBV9,TGTGCCAGCAGCGATCGACAGGGGTTGTATGGCTACACCTTC,CASSDRQGLYGYTF
NA,NA,TRBJ1-6,TRBV5-8,TGTGCCAGCAGCTTGGCAGTCAGGGATAATTCACCCCTCCACTTT,CASSLAVRDNSPLHF
NA,NA,TRBJ1-4,TRBV15,TGTGCCACCAGCAGACCTACAGGGTTCCCAACTAATGAAAAACTGTTTTTT,CATSRPTGFPTNEKLFF
NA,TRBD1,TRBJ2-5,TRBV28,TGTGCCAGCAGTTCCGGCGGACAGGGGATCTTGAAGACCCAGTACTTC,CASSSGGQGILKTQYF
NA,TRBD2,TRBJ2-2,TRBV29-1,TGCAGCGGCCGTACTAGCGGGAAGAACACCGGGGAGCTGTTTTTT,CSGRTSGKNTGELFF
NA,TRBD2,TRBJ2-7,TRBV10-3,TGTGCCATCAGGGCTAGCGGGACGGGGGAGCAGTACTTC,CAIRASGTGEQYF
NA,NA,TRBJ2-5,TRBV19,TGTGCCAGTAGGCGGACACGGGGAGAGACCCAGTACTTC,CASRRTRGETQYF
NA,NA,TRBJ1-1,TRBV5-1,TGCGCCAGCAGCTCAATCGGGCAGGGGTTCTCCGGATTAGGTGAAGCTTTCTTT,CASSSIGQGFSGLGEAFF
once,NA,TRBJ2-3,TRBV28,TGTGCCAGCAGGTATAGCACAGATACGCAGTATTTT,CASRYSTDTQYF
NA,TRBD1,TRBJ1-5,TRBV19,TGTGCCAGTAACAGGGGTCCCAACTATAGCAATCAGCCCCAGCATTTT,CASNRGPNYSNQPQHF
once,TRBD1,TRBJ1-5,TRBV2,TGTGCCAGCAGTGAAGACAGGGGGCCCCAGCATTTT,CASSEDRGPQHF
NA,NA,TRBJ1-5,TRBV7-2,TGTGCCAGCAGTCAAGGGTACGGTAGCAATCAGCCCCAGCATTTT,CASSQGYGSNQPQHF
few,NA,TRBJ2-2,TRBV7-9,TGTGCCAGCAGCTGGGCTAAGGCTGCGAACACCGGGGAGCTGTTTTTT,CASSWAKAANTGELFF
NA,NA,TRBJ2-7,TRBV5-4,TGTGCCAGCAGAACAACAGGAGCCTACGAGCAGTACTTC,CASRTTGAYEQYF
NA,NA,TRBJ2-7,TRBV6-5,TGTGCCAGCAGGCGGGACCGGGGCTCCGAGCAGTACTTC,CASRRDRGSEQYF
NA,TRBD2,TRBJ2-5,TRBV28,TGTGCCAGCACGGGTGGCGGGAGAGAGACCCAGTACTTC,CASTGGGRETQYF
NA,NA,TRBJ2-3,TRBV11-2,TGTGCCAGCAGCTTAGACACGGGGGATACGCAGTATTTT,CASSLDTGDTQYF
once,NA,TRBJ1-1,TRBV2,TGTGCCAGCTCCGAAATTTTTGGCCCAACCGATACTGAAGCTTTCTTT,CASSEIFGPTDTEAFF
NA,TRBD1,TRBJ2-6,TRBV5-1,TGCGCCAGCAGCGTGACAGGGTCTGGGGCCAACGTCCTGACTTTC,CASSVTGSGANVLTF
NA,NA,TRBJ1-2,TRBV2,TGTGCCAGCAGACAGGCATCCCCCTATGGCTACACCTTC,CASRQASPYGYTF
once,NA,TRBJ1-4,TRBV28,TGTGCCAGCGCAGGAATGGGGCAAAGTGCAGCTAATGAAAAACTGTTTTTT,CASAGMGQSAANEKLFF
NA,TRBD1,TRBJ2-3,TRBV6-1,TGTGCCAGCAGTGGCCGGGACAGGGGGCTCGCAGATACGCAGTATTTT,CASSGRDRGLADTQYF
NA,TRBD2,TRBJ2-3,TRBV28,TGTGCCAGCACCCTTAGCGGGAGGAGGACAGATACGCAGTATTTT,CASTLSGRRTDTQYF
NA,NA,TRBJ2-1,TRBV7-9,TGTGCCAGCAGCTTGACCCGCAGCTCCTACAATGAGCAGTTCTTC,CASSLTRSSYNEQFF
NA,NA,TRBJ1-1,TRBV19,TGTGCCAGTAATTCTTTGAACACTGAAGCTTTCTTT,CASNSLNTEAFF
NA,TRBD2,TRBJ2-7,TRBV7-2,TGTGCCAGCAGCCTGGGACTAGTTGCCTACGAGCAGTACTTC,CASSLGLVAYEQYF
NA,NA,TRBJ1-5,TRBV4-2,TGTGCCAGCAGCCAAGAAGGAGACAGCAATCAGCCCCAGCATTTT,CASSQEGDSNQPQHF
NA,NA,TRBJ2-2,TRBV7-2,TGTGCCAGCAGCTTCGGGGGACCGAGGGCCGGGGAGCTGTTTTTT,CASSFGGPRAGELFF
NA,TRBD2,TRBJ2-2,TRBV5-4,TGTGCCAGCAGCTTAATTATGCGGGAGGGGGACACCGGGGAGCTGTTTTTT,CASSLIMREGDTGELFF
NA,NA,TRBJ2-7,TRBV28,TGTGCCAGCAGTTCCGGTGCAGGGCATCGGTACGAGCAGTACTTC,CASSSGAGHRYEQYF
NA,TRBD1,TRBJ1-1,TRBV29-1,TGCAGCGCTCGACAGGGGGCGGGCTCTGAAGCTTTCTTT,CSARQGAGSEAFF
once,NA,TRBJ1-2,TRBV14,TGTGCCAGCAGCCAAGATAGGGGATCCTATGGCTACACCTTC,CASSQDRGSYGYTF
NA,NA,TRBJ2-5,TRBV5-1,TGCGCCAGCGCAAACAGGGTCGAGACCCAGTACTTC,CASANRVETQYF
NA,NA,TRBJ2-3,TRBV11-2,TGTGCCAGCAGCCAGTACACAGATACGCAGTATTTT,CASSQYTDTQYF
few,TRBD1,TRBJ1-2,TRBV19,TGTGCCAGTAGAAAACAGGGGGAGGATGGCTACACCTTC,CASRKQGEDGYTF
few,NA,TRBJ2-3,TRBV7-9,TGTGCCAGCAGCTTAGGCGTGAGCACAGATACGCAGTATTTT,CASSLGVSTDTQYF
NA,TRBD1,TRBJ1-5,TRBV9,TGTGCCAGCAGCACCTCCTCCAGACAGGGGGCTATTCAGCCCCAGCATTTT,CASSTSSRQGAIQPQHF
NA,NA,TRBJ1-2,TRBV2,TGTGCCAGCAGTGAAAGGGGCTATGGCTACACCTTC,CASSERGYGYTF
NA,NA,TRBJ2-2,TRBV15,TGTGCCACCAGTCCGAATAGACTGTCCGGGGAGCTGTTTTTT,CATSPNRLSGELFF
NA,TRBD1,TRBJ2-1,TRBV18,TGTGCCAGCTCCCCCCGGGCTTGGTCGGGACAGGGGAACAATGAGCAGTTCTTC,CASSPRAWSGQGNNEQFF
NA,TRBD1,TRBJ1-2,TRBV28,TGTGCCAGCACCCTCGGGACAGGGCGACGTGGGAGTGGCTACACCTTC,CASTLGTGRRGSGYTF
NA,TRBD2,TRBJ2-7,TRBV5-4,TGTGCCAGCAGCTCCATAGCGGGAGGGCCCTCTGGGCAGTACTTC,CASSSIAGGPSGQYF
NA,NA,TRBJ2-3,TRBV6-6,TGTGCCAGCAGTTACTGGGGATCAGATACGCAGTATTTT,CASSYWGSDTQYF